The TCR beta chain under discussion was sequenced for a study of cytomegalovirus exposure and HLA in healthy donors. Study details: A later analysis reported the same platform for the roughly 120 validation repertoires and the roughly 630 first-cohort repertoires. The study, taken as a whole, reports: Reportedly, cytomegalovirus status was diagnosed with high sensitivity and specificity. Researchers counted around 180 TCR beta chains as cytomegalovirus-associated. Whilst most TCR sequences proved rare, a subset of public TCRs occurred across many donors.

This clone was seen just once. Antigen: not known. The data were produced by immunoSEQ multiplex PCR, yet TCRdb's version contains in-frame clones alone and is incomplete. This repertoire shows approximately 150,000 clones, about 91% found once; its top ten account for less than 5.5%. Germline CDR1 SGDLS, CDR2 YYNGEE. V dropped 0 bases and J dropped 4 bases, with 13 bases sitting between them. The CDR3 has 15 residues. The sequence derives from a man between 18 and 29 years old in good health and CMV-seropositive. The J gene is TRBJ1-1, the V gene TRBV9; tentatively, D is TRBD1 (5 bases). Material: PBMCs. The CDR3 protein is CASSVEGRVSTEAFF. The DNA for the CDR3 is TGTGCCAGCAGCGTAGAGGGCAGGGTATCCACTGAAGCTTTCTTT. Full variable domain (rest looked up from reference TRBV9 and TRBJ1-1): DSGVTQTPKHLITATGQRVTLRCSPRSGDLSVYWYQQSLDQGLQFLIQYYNGEERAKGNILERFSAQQFPDLHSELNLSSLELGDSALYFCASSVEGRVSTEAFFGQGTRLTVV.